The 19 T cell receptor beta chains listed next were all sequenced from one sample in a study of shared clonotypes between healthy human individuals (dated by TCRdb to the early 2020s). The library was built by means of the immunoSEQ multiplex PCR assay. Sourced from immuneACCESS, this table was stored by TCRdb with only in-frame sequences that have V and J called. A share of the clones is absent; for the studies checked, an unresolved V gene accounts for under half, and the remainder has no known explanation. For this sample the table gives 600,000 to 750,000 clones, of which roughly 72% were detected only once. Under 2% of the sample is in the top ten clones. The sample taken for sequencing was memory CD4+ T cells sorted from blood. The sample's cell subset or site label, in plain terms: CD45RA-negative fraction. The source of these receptors is a woman aged 25 to 45 in good health.

The V gene is TRBV5-8, the J gene TRBJ2-6; D is undetermined. The CDR3 sequence is 15 residues long. Germline V gene lookup returns CDR1 SGHTS and CDR2 YDEGEE. V lost 0 bases and J lost 2, with 6 bases in between. The CDR3 loop reads CASSLGGAGANVLTF. CDR3 nucleotides: TGTGCCAGCAGCTTGGGAGGAGCTGGGGCCAACGTCCTGACTTTC.

The chain joins TRBV28 to TRBJ2-2; tentative D call: TRBD2 (5 bases). V dropped 2 bases and J dropped 2 bases, with 9 bases sitting between them. The CDR3 spans 15 residues. Germline CDR1 MDHEN, CDR2 SYDVKM. DNA for the CDR3: TGTGCCAGCAGTTTAGAAGCGGATAACACCGGGGAGCTGTTTTTT. Its protein is CASSLEADNTGELFF.

The chain links TRBV19 to TRBJ2-7, with TRBD2 as a possible D gene (6 bases). Per germline, CDR1 LNHDA and CDR2 SQIVND (reference sequence). Deletions cut 2 bases from V and 4 bases from J, with 15 bases between. The CDR3 extends over 15 amino acids. The chain's CDR3 is CASSIQQEGGYEQYF. The DNA of the CDR3 is TGTGCCAGTAGTATACAACAGGAGGGTGGATACGAGCAGTACTTC. The variable domain in full, with the rest retrieved from reference TRBV19 and TRBJ2-7, is DGGITQSPKYLFRKEGQNVTLSCEQNLNHDAMYWYRQDPGQGLRLIYYSQIVNDFQKGDIAEGYSVSREKKESFPLTVTSAQKNPTAFYLCASSIQQEGGYEQYFGPGTRLTVT.

Concerning this clone: In the same sample, other DNA sequences code for this CDR3. The chain couples TRBV7-9 to TRBJ1-5, with D hard to call. The CDR3 has 14 residues. The germline V gene encodes CDR1 SEHNR and CDR2 FQNEAQ (reference sequence). The V end was cut by 4 bases, the J end by 2 bases, with 9 bases between. The CDR3 reads CASSSNTGNQPQHF. For the CDR3, the DNA is TGTGCCAGCAGCTCGAACACAGGCAATCAGCCCCAGCATTTT.

This chain links TRBV15 with TRBJ1-4; unclear D gene. Germline CDR1 is LNHNV and CDR2 is YYDKDF (reference sequence). This CDR3 contains 16 residues. Trimming cost V 0 bases and J 5 bases, with 13 bases left between them. DNA of the CDR3: TGTGCCACCAGCAGAGATGGACGGAGAGCGAATGAAAAACTGTTTTTT. Its translation: CATSRDGRRANEKLFF.

This clone was found many times. The chain uses TRBV5-6 and TRBJ2-7; a possible D gene is TRBD1 (5 bases). This CDR3 comprises 17 residues. V was pared by 3 bases and J by 1 base, with 20 bases between. The germline gives CDR1 SGHDT, CDR2 YYEEEE. This CDR3 is CASSSGPAVHTSYEQYF. DNA for the CDR3: TGTGCCAGCAGCTCAGGGCCGGCAGTGCACACATCCTACGAGCAGTACTTC.

The V and J genes are TRBV19 and TRBJ1-5, with 8 nucleotides matching TRBD1. The CDR3 runs to 14 residues. Germline V gene sequence: CDR1 LNHDA, CDR2 SQIVND (reference sequence). The junction had 8 bases not matched to a gene; V was cut back by 7 bases and J by 6 bases. Here the CDR3 DNA reads TGTGCCAGTACTAAGGACAGGGCGGGTCAGCCCCAGCATTTT. This codes for CASTKDRAGQPQHF.

On this clone itself: The sample holds other DNA sequences that translate to the same CDR3. The chain joins TRBV19 to TRBJ2-5; D is unclear. Germline-derived CDR1 and CDR2 are LNHDA and SQIVND (reference sequence). Trimming removed 5 bases at V and 1 base at J, with 8 bases between. The CDR3 has 13 residues. The CDR3 region has the DNA TGTGCCAGTAGTCGATTGGCCCAAGAGACCCAGTACTTC. Translation: CASSRLAQETQYF.

V is TRBV7-9 and J is TRBJ2-7, with 10 bases aligning to TRBD2. Germline lookup yields CDR1 SEHNR and CDR2 FQNEAQ (reference sequence). Trimming took 1 base from V and 4 from J; bases not matched to a gene: 1. The CDR3 extends over 14 amino acids. CDR3 nucleotide sequence: TGTGCCAGCAGCTTAGGAGCGGGAGGGTACGAGCAGTACTTC. Translated, it gives CASSLGAGGYEQYF. Looking up the rest from reference TRBV7-9 and TRBJ2-7 gives the full variable domain: DTGVSQNPRHKITKRGQNVTFRCDPISEHNRLYWYRQTLGQGPEFLTYFQNEAQLEKSRLLSDRFSAERPKGSFSTLEIQRTEQGDSAMYLCASSLGAGGYEQYFGPGTRLTVT.

The chain combines TRBV6-6 with TRBJ1-5; D is ambiguous. The CDR3 has 14 residues. The V gene lost 8 bases and the J gene lost 3 bases, with 14 bases spanning the gap. Looked up from germline, CDR1 is MNHNY and CDR2 is SVGAGI (reference sequence). The CDR3 spells CASASKALNQPQHF. CDR3 DNA sequence: TGTGCCAGCGCCTCAAAGGCGCTCAATCAGCCCCAGCATTTT.

This chain uses TRBV7-9 with TRBJ1-1; TRBD1 is a possible D gene (5 bases). The germline V gene has CDR1 SEHNR and CDR2 FQNEAQ (reference sequence). V gave up 1 base and J gave up 4 bases, with 13 bases separating them. The CDR3 contains 15 residues. The CDR3 protein is CASSLVSWGGTEAFF. CDR3 sequence (DNA): TGTGCCAGCAGCTTAGTTTCTTGGGGGGGCACTGAAGCTTTCTTT.

The CDR3 protein is CASSFGSEVRAFF. CDR3 bases: TGTGCCAGCAGCTTTGGGTCTGAAGTGAGGGCTTTCTTT. The chain uses TRBV7-9 and TRBJ1-1; D call uncertain. CDR1 and CDR2 from the germline V gene are SEHNR and FQNEAQ (reference sequence). The CDR3 is 13 amino acids. Trimming stripped 3 bases from V and 11 bases from J, with 16 bases between. Filled out from reference TRBV7-9 and TRBJ1-1, the complete variable domain reads DTGVSQNPRHKITKRGQNVTFRCDPISEHNRLYWYRQTLGQGPEFLTYFQNEAQLEKSRLLSDRFSAERPKGSFSTLEIQRTEQGDSAMYLCASSFGSEVRAFFGQGTRLTVV.

This clone was seen a few times. J is TRBJ2-3 and V is TRBV19; possible D gene TRBD2, 5 bases. With 5 bases removed from V and 2 bases from J, the gap between germline ends came to 11 bases. This CDR3 has 14 residues. Germline CDR1 LNHDA, CDR2 SQIVND (reference sequence). In DNA form, the CDR3 reads TGTGCCAGTAGTCAGCGGAAGCCCACAGATACGCAGTATTTT. Amino acid sequence: CASSQRKPTDTQYF.

The J gene is TRBJ1-2, the V gene TRBV6-1, with 7 bases lining up with TRBD1. The CDR3 length is 16 residues. V gave up 4 bases and J gave up 4 bases; unmatched junction bases: 12. Looked up from germline, CDR1 is MNHNS and CDR2 is SASEGT. The CDR3 nucleotides are TGTGCCAGCAGTGGAGGGGGCAGAACTGAGGTCTATGGCTACACCTTC. It yields the protein CASSGGGRTEVYGYTF.

The chain employs TRBV2 and TRBJ1-5, with D maybe TRBD1 (5 bases). Germline CDR1 and CDR2: SNHLY and FYNNEI. The CDR3 consists of 13 residues. V was shortened by 1 base and J by 6 bases, with 7 bases between the two germline ends. The CDR3 DNA sequence: TGTGCCAGCAGTGAAGGGGACGGTCAGCCCCAGCATTTT. Its protein product is CASSEGDGQPQHF.

The genes are TRBV5-1 and TRBJ2-7; 11 nucleotides match TRBD2. Germline V gene lookup returns CDR1 SGHRS and CDR2 YFSETQ. This CDR3 region has 17 residues. After removal of 4 bases from V and 4 bases from J, the junction contained 13 bases not matched to a gene. The CDR3 DNA follows: TGCGCCAGCAGCCCCACAACTAGCGGGAGACCTTCGTACGAGCAGTACTTC. It specifies CASSPTTSGRPSYEQYF.

This chain uses TRBV5-1 with TRBJ2-7, with 9 bases lining up with TRBD2. Germline assignment: CDR1 SGHRS and CDR2 YFSETQ. V trimming: 0 bases; J trimming: 0 bases; junction bases outside the gene matches: 7. The CDR3 covers 17 residues. In nucleotides, the CDR3 is TGCGCCAGCAGCTTGGTAGGGACTAGCAAGAGCTCCTACGAGCAGTACTTC. Its protein is CASSLVGTSKSSYEQYF.

This clone was observed a single time. At one boundary the junction diverges from the germline segment, which might be a read error. V gene TRBV10-1 combines with J gene TRBJ2-3; 10 positions agree with TRBD2. From germline, CDR1 is WNHNN and CDR2 SYGVQD (reference sequence). The CDR3 is made up of 15 amino acids. CDR3 in DNA: TGCGCCAGCAGTGAGCCTAGCGGGAGCATAGATACGCAGTATTTT. Its translation: CASSEPSGSIDTQYF.

This clone was picked up a small number of times. CDR3 residues: CASGREGHPTYEQYF. The CDR3 DNA sequence: TGTGCCAGCGGACGAGAGGGACACCCCACCTACGAGCAGTACTTC. The rearrangement joins TRBV11-2 to TRBJ2-7, with D tentatively TRBD1 (6 bases). CDR3 length equals 15 residues. V lost 8 bases, J lost 2 bases, and 19 bases lay in between. CDR1 and CDR2 from the germline V gene are SGHAT and FQNNGV.